These 16 T cell receptor beta chains were all obtained from the same sample, sequenced in a study of beta chain features in type 1 diabetes. Expressed TCRB transcripts were sequenced because the isolated RNA had all been reverse transcribed beforehand. The protocol was immunoSEQ multiplex PCR, while the TCRdb copy is restricted to in-frame clones and leaves out a portion. This table has 600,000 to 650,000 clones, around a sixth appearing once. Material for sequencing was naive CD4+ T cells from blood. The source of these receptors is a man aged 18 to 35 in good health.

In its sample, this clone was seen a few times. The chain employs TRBV4-3 and TRBJ2-5, with TRBD2 matching over 7 bases. The DNA end favors TRBJ2-7, so the J call may be wrong. The germline V gene has CDR1 LGHNA and CDR2 YSLEER. The CDR3 runs 16 residues. The CDR3 DNA reads as TGCGCCAGCAGCCAAGAGTGGGGGAGGGTGTCCGGCGAGCAGTACTTC. As protein: CASSQEWGRVSGEQYF.

The rearrangement uses TRBV7-9 and TRBJ1-2; 8 bases are a match to TRBD1. The germline V gene has CDR1 SEHNR and CDR2 FQNEAQ (reference sequence). With V trimmed by 2 bases and J by 7 bases, 12 bases remained unmatched. The CDR3 totals 16 residues. The CDR3, as DNA: TGTGCCAGCAGCTTAAGCAGGAGACAGGGGTCAGGTGGCTACACCTTC. Amino acid sequence: CASSLSRRQGSGGYTF.

Remarks on this clone: This sample includes further DNA sequences coding for the same CDR3. The chain couples TRBV7-2 to TRBJ2-5; D ambiguous. The CDR3 is 12 residues long. Trimming pared 5 bases from V and 4 bases from J, leaving 8 bases between. Germline lookup yields CDR1 SGHTA and CDR2 FQGNSA. CDR3 sequence: CASSLSRETQYF. The CDR3 region has the DNA TGTGCCAGCAGCCTATCCCGAGAGACCCAGTACTTC.

The count of this clone is one. The chain uses TRBV20-1 and TRBJ2-5; D remains ambiguous. The DNA end is more similar to TRBJ2-7, so the J call may be wrong. Germline V gives CDR1 DFQATT, CDR2 SNEGSKA (reference sequence). The CDR3 is made up of 8 amino acids. CDR3 residues: CSANEQYF. The CDR3 nucleotides are TGCAGTGCTAACGAGCAGTACTTC.

Only a few counts were recorded for this clone. The chain is built from TRBV5-8 and TRBJ2-3; 8 nucleotides align to TRBD1. The CDR3 sequence is 14 residues long. Germline V CDR1 and CDR2: SGHTS, YDEGEE. Unmatched junction bases numbered 3, after V lost 4 bases and J lost 2 bases. Here the CDR3 reads CASSPDRDTDTQYF. In DNA, the CDR3 is TGTGCCAGCAGCCCGGACAGGGACACAGATACGCAGTATTTT.

The chain employs TRBV7-3 and TRBJ2-2; either TRBD1 or TRBD2 may fit D (5 bases each). Germline CDR1 is SGHTA and CDR2 is FQGTGA. Trimming left V 5 bases short and J 4 bases short, with 11 bases between. This CDR3 has 14 residues. The CDR3 loop reads CASSLGAGTGELFF. CDR3 DNA sequence: TGTGCCAGCAGCCTAGGGGCGGGCACCGGGGAGCTGTTTTTT.

The rearrangement joins TRBV9 to TRBJ2-5; TRBD2 matches at 13 bases. V gave up 0 bases and J gave up 5 bases; unmatched junction bases: 4. Germline V gene data show CDR1 as SGDLS and CDR2 as YYNGEE. The CDR3 loop spans 16 amino acids. CDR3 sequence reads: CASSVGLAGGSETQYF. The CDR3 bases are TGTGCCAGCAGCGTAGGACTAGCGGGGGGTTCGGAGACCCAGTACTTC.

The rearrangement links TRBV9 to TRBJ2-7, with a possible D match to TRBD1 (6 bases). The CDR3 spans 14 residues. Germline lookup yields CDR1 SGDLS and CDR2 YYNGEE. The ends were cut back, 4 bases at V and 2 bases at J, with 13 bases in the middle. The CDR3 sequence: CASSTTWTAYEQYF. DNA of the CDR3: TGTGCCAGCAGCACCACTTGGACAGCCTACGAGCAGTACTTC.

V and J are TRBV7-9 and TRBJ2-2; D is unclear. CDR1 SEHNR and CDR2 FQNEAQ come from the germline V gene (reference sequence). Trimming stripped 3 bases from V and 9 bases from J, with 2 bases between. This CDR3 contains 10 residues. DNA of the CDR3: TGTGCCAGCAGCTTGAGGGAGCTGTTTTTT. Translating gives CASSLRELFF.

In this sample, this clone turned up a few times. The CDR3 nucleotides read TGTGCCAGTAGTCTACAGGGGGCGGTAGCCAAAAACATTCAGTACTTC. This translates into CASSLQGAVAKNIQYF. The chain links TRBV19 to TRBJ2-4; 9 positions match TRBD1. The CDR3 loop spans 16 amino acids. The V gene end was trimmed by 5 bases and the J gene end by 0 bases; junction bases not matched to a gene: 5. Per germline, CDR1 LNHDA and CDR2 SQIVND (reference sequence).

V gene TRBV4-2 combines with J gene TRBJ1-1; no clear D gene. Trimming removed 0 bases from V and 0 bases from J, with 5 bases in between. The CDR3 spans 14 residues. The germline gives CDR1 LGHNA, CDR2 YNFKEQ. DNA of the CDR3: TGTGCCAGCAGCCAAGAACGGGTGAACACTGAAGCTTTCTTT. Its translation: CASSQERVNTEAFF.

This chain joins TRBV19 and TRBJ2-7; D may correspond to TRBD1 or TRBD2 (7 bases each). The CDR3 sequence is 14 residues long. Trimming took 9 bases from V and 2 from J, leaving 17 bases between them. Germline CDR1 reads LNHDA; CDR2 reads SQIVND (reference sequence). The CDR3 protein is CASMATGRAYEQYF. The DNA for the CDR3 is TGTGCCAGCATGGCGACAGGGAGGGCCTACGAGCAGTACTTC. Using reference TRBV19 and TRBJ2-7 for the parts outside the CDR3, the full variable domain is DGGITQSPKYLFRKEGQNVTLSCEQNLNHDAMYWYRQDPGQGLRLIYYSQIVNDFQKGDIAEGYSVSREKKESFPLTVTSAQKNPTAFYLCASMATGRAYEQYFGPGTRLTVT.

The chain employs TRBV4-3 and TRBJ2-6; D perhaps matches TRBD1 (5 bases). V lost 0 bases and J lost 4, with 10 bases in between. Germline V gene data show CDR1 as LGHNA and CDR2 as YSLEER. The length of the CDR3 is 16 residues. CDR3 in DNA: TGCGCCAGCAGCCAAGATAGGGGCCGGGGGGCCAACGTCCTGACTTTC. Amino acid sequence: CASSQDRGRGANVLTF.

V and J are TRBV2 and TRBJ1-2; TRBD1 aligns across 9 bases. CDR1 is SNHLY, CDR2 FYNNEI, per germline. With V trimmed by 6 bases and J by 8 bases, 10 bases remained unmatched. This CDR3 is 14 amino acids long. The chain's CDR3 is CASRRDREIKGYTF. The CDR3, as DNA: TGTGCCAGCAGACGGGACAGGGAGATAAAGGGCTACACCTTC. The whole variable domain, remainder taken from reference TRBV2 and TRBJ1-2, is EPEVTQTPSHQVTQMGQEVILRCVPISNHLYFYWYRQILGQKVEFLVSFYNNEISEKSEIFDDQFSVERPDGSNFTLKIRSTKLEDSAMYFCASRRDREIKGYTFGSGTRLTVV.

In its sample, this clone was seen a few times. This sequence joins TRBV7-9 and TRBJ1-4; 8 bases fit TRBD1. Germline V gene lookup returns CDR1 SEHNR and CDR2 FQNEAQ (reference sequence). This CDR3 comprises 16 residues. The J segment lost 3 bases and the V segment lost 2 bases, leaving 5 bases of the junction unmatched. This chain's CDR3 is CASSLYQGAANEKLFF. CDR3 coding DNA: TGTGCCAGCAGCTTATATCAGGGGGCTGCTAATGAAAAACTGTTTTTT.

The chain combines TRBV7-3 with TRBJ2-3, with 8 bases fitting TRBD1. The germline V gene encodes CDR1 SGHTA and CDR2 FQGTGA. This CDR3 contains 19 residues. Trimming removed 4 bases from V and 1 base from J; junction bases left unmatched: 16. DNA for the CDR3: TGTGCCAGCAGCTCTACCCCACACGTGACAGGGGCCCGCACAGATACGCAGTATTTT. Its protein product is CASSSTPHVTGARTDTQYF.